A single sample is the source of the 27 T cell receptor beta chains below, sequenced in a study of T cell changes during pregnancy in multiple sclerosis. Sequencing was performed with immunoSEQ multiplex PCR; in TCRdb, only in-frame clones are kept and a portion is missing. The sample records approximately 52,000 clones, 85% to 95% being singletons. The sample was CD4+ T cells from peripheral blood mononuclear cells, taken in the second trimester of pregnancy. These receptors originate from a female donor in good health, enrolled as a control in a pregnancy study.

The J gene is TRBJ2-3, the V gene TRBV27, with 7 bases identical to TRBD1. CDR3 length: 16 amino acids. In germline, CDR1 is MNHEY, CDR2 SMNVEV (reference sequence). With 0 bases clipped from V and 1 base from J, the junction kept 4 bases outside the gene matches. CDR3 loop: CASSLSRGWGTDTQYF. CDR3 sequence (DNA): TGTGCCAGCAGTTTATCCAGGGGGTGGGGCACAGATACGCAGTATTTT.

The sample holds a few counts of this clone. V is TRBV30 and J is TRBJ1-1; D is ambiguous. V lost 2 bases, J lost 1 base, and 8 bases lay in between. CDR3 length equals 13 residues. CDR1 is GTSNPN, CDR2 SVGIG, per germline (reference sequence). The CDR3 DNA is TGTGCCTGGAGTTTCGAAGCGAACACTGAAGCTTTCTTT. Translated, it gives CAWSFEANTEAFF.

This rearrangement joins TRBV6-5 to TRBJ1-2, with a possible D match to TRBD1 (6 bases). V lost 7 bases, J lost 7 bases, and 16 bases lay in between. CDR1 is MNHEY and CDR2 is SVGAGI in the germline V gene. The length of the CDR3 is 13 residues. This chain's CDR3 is CASTRGGGRGYTF. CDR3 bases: TGTGCCAGCACAAGAGGGGGGGGCCGTGGCTACACCTTC.

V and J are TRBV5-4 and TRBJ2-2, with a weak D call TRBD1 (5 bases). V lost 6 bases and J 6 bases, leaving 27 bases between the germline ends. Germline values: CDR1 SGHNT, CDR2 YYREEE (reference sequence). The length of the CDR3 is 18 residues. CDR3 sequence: CASNRKFGSRDRPGELFF. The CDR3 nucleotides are TGTGCCAGCAACCGAAAGTTCGGTAGCAGGGATCGCCCCGGGGAGCTGTTTTTT.

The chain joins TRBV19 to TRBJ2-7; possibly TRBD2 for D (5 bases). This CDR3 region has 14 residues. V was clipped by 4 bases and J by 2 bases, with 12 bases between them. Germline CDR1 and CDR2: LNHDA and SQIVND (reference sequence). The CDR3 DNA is TGTGCCAGTAGTACCCGGACGGGGACCTACGAGCAGTACTTC. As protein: CASSTRTGTYEQYF.

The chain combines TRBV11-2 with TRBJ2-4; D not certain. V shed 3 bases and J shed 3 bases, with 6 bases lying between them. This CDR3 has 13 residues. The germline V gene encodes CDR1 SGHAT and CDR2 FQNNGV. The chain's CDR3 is CASSFSSKNIQYF. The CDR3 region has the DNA TGTGCCAGCAGCTTTAGTAGCAAAAACATTCAGTACTTC.

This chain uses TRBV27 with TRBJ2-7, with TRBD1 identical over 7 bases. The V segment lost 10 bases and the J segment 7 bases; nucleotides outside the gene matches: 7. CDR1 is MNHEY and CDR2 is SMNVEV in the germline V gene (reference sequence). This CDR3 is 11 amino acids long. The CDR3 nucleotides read TGTGCCACTTGCAGGGGGTGGGAGCAGTACTTC. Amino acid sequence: CATCRGWEQYF.

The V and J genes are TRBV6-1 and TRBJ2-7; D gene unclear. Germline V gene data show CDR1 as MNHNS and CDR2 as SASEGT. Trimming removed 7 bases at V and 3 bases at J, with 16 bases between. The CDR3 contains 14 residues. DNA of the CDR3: TGTGCCAGCAAGCTACACAGAGACCTCTACGAGCAGTACTTC. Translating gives CASKLHRDLYEQYF.

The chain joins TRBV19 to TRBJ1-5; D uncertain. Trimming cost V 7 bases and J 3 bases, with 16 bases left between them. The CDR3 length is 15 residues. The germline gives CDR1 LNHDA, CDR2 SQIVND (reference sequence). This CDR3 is CASTVEQTYNQPQHF. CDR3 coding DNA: TGTGCCAGTACAGTGGAGCAGACTTACAATCAGCCCCAGCATTTT.

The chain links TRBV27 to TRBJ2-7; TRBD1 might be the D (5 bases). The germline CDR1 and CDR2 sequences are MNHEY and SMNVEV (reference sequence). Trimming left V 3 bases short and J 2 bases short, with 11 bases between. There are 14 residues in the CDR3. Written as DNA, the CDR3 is TGTGCCAGCAGTTTCGCAGGGCCCACCTACGAGCAGTACTTC. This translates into CASSFAGPTYEQYF.

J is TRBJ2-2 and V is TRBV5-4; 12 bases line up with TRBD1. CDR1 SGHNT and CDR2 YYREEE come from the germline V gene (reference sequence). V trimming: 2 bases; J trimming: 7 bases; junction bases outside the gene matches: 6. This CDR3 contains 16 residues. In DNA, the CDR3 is TGTGCCAGCAGCTTACCGGGACAGGGGGCGATCGGGGAGCTGTTTTTT. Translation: CASSLPGQGAIGELFF.

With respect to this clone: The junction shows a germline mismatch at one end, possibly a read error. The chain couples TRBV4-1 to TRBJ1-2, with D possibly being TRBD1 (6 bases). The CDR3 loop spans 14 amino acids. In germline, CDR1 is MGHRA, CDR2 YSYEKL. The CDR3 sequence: CAGSHAGDNYGYTF. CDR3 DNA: TGCGCCGGCAGCCACGCAGGGGATAACTATGGCTACACCTTC.

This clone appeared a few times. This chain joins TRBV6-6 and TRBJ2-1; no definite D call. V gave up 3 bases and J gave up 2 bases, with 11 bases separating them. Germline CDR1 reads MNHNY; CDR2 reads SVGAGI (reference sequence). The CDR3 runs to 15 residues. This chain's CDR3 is CASSYGRGAYNEQFF. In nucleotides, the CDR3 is TGTGCCAGCAGTTATGGTCGCGGAGCCTACAATGAGCAGTTCTTC.

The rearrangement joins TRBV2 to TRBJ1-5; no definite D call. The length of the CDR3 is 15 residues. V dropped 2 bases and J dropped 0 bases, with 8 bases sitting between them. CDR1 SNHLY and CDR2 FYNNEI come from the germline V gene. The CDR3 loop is CASSEQRISNQPQHF. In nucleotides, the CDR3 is TGTGCCAGCAGTGAACAGCGTATTAGCAATCAGCCCCAGCATTTT. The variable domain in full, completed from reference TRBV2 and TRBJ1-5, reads EPEVTQTPSHQVTQMGQEVILRCVPISNHLYFYWYRQILGQKVEFLVSFYNNEISEKSEIFDDQFSVERPDGSNFTLKIRSTKLEDSAMYFCASSEQRISNQPQHFGDGTRLSIL.

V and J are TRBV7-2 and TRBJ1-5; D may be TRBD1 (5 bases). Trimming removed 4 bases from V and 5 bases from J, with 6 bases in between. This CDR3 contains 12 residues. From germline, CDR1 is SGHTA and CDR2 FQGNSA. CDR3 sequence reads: CASSSQDQPQHF. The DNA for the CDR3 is TGTGCCAGCAGCTCACAGGATCAGCCCCAGCATTTT.

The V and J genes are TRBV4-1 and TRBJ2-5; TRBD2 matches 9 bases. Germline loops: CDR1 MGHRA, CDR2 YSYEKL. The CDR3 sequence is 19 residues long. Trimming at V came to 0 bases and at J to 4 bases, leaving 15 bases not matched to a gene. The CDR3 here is CASSQERGAGGGGRETQYF. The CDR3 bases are TGCGCCAGCAGCCAAGAACGGGGAGCGGGGGGAGGTGGGCGAGAGACCCAGTACTTC.

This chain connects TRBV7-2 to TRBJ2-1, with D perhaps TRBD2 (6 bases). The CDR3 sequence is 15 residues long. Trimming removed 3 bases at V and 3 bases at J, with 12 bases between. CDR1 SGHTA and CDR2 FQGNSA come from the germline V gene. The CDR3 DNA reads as TGTGCCAGCAGCTTCCGGGAGAAGGTCTACAATGAGCAGTTCTTC. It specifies CASSFREKVYNEQFF.

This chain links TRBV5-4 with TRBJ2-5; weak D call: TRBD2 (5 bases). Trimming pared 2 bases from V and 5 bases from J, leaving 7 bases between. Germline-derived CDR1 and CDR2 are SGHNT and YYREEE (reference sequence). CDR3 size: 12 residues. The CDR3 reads CASSFSAETQYF. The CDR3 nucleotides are TGTGCCAGCAGCTTTAGCGCGGAGACCCAGTACTTC.

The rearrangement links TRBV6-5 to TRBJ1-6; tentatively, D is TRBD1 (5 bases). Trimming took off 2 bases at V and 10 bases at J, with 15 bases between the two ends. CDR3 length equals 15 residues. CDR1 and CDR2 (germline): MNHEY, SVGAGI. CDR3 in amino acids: CASSYGGTAGSPLHF. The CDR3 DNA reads TGTGCCAGCAGTTACGGCGGGACCGCCGGGTCACCCCTCCACTTT.

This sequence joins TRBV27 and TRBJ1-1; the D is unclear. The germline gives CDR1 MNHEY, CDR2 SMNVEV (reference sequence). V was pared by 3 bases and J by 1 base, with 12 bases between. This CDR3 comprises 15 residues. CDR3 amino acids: CASSFAQTRNTEAFF. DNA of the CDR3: TGTGCCAGCAGTTTCGCTCAGACACGGAACACTGAAGCTTTCTTT.

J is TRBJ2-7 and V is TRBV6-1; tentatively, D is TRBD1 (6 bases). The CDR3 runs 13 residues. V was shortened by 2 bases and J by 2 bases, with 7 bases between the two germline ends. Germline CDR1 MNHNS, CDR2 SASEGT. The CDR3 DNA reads TGTGCCAGCAGTGAAAGGGGGACCTACGAGCAGTACTTC. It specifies CASSERGTYEQYF.

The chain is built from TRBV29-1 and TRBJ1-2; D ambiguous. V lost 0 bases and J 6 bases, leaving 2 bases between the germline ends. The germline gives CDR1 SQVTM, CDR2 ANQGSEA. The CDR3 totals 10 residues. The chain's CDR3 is CSVEDNGYTF. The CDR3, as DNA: TGCAGCGTTGAAGACAATGGCTACACCTTC.

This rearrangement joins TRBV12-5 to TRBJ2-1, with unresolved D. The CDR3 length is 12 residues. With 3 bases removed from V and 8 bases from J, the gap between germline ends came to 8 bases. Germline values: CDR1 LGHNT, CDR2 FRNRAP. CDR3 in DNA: TGTGCTAGTGGTTTCAGTAGCTATGAGCAGTTCTTC. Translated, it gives CASGFSSYEQFF. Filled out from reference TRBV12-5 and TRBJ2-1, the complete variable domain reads DARVTQTPRHKVTEMGQEVTMRCQPILGHNTVFWYRQTMMQGLELLAYFRNRAPLDDSGMPKDRFSAEMPDATLATLKIQPSEPRDSAVYFCASGFSSYEQFFGPGTRLTVL.

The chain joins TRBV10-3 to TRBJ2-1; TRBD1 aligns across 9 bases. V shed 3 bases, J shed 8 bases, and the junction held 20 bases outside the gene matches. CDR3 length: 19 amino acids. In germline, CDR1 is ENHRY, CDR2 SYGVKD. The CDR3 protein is CAISDPTPPSGTGRDEQFF. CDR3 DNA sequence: TGTGCCATCAGTGACCCGACTCCACCTTCCGGGACAGGGAGGGATGAGCAGTTCTTC.

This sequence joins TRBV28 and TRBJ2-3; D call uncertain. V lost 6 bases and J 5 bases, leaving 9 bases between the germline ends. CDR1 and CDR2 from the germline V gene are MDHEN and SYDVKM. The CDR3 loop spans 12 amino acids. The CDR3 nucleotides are TGTGCCAGCAGGACTGATGAAGATACGCAGTATTTT. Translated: CASRTDEDTQYF. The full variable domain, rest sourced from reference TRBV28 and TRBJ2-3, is DVKVTQSSRYLVKRTGEKVFLECVQDMDHENMFWYRQDPGLGLRLIYFSYDVKMKEKGDIPEGYSVSREKKERFSLILESASTNQTSMYLCASRTDEDTQYFGPGTRLTVL.

This CDR3 is CASTPGAGVYEQYF. The CDR3 nucleotides read TGTGCCAGCACCCCGGGAGCGGGCGTGTACGAGCAGTACTTC. J is TRBJ2-7 and V is TRBV2; possible D gene TRBD2, 6 bases. The CDR3 consists of 14 residues. The V gene lost 7 bases and the J gene lost 4 bases, with 17 bases spanning the gap. Per germline, CDR1 SNHLY and CDR2 FYNNEI.

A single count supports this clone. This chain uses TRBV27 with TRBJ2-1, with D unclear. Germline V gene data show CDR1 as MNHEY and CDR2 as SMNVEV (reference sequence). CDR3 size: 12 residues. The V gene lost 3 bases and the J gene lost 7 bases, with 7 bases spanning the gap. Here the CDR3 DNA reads TGTGCCAGCAGTTTGTCCGGGAATGAGCAGTTCTTC. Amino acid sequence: CASSLSGNEQFF.